One and the same sample provided the 18 T cell receptor beta chains below, sequenced in a study of T cell responses to AZD1222 COVID-19 vaccine. Sequencing used immunoSEQ multiplex PCR; TCRdb keeps in-frame clones, though not all of them. The sample consists of some 200,000 clones, approximately 89% of them appearing once. Material: peripheral blood, obtained 28 days after the second AZD1222 dose. Receptor source: an adult who received the AZD1222 COVID-19 vaccine.

The chain couples TRBV30 to TRBJ2-3, with D tentatively TRBD2 (5 bases). Germline V gives CDR1 GTSNPN, CDR2 SVGIG (reference sequence). This CDR3 has 10 amino acids. The ends were cut back, 5 bases at V and 8 bases at J, with 8 bases in the middle. This CDR3 reads CAWREGTQYF. DNA of the CDR3: TGTGCCTGGCGAGAGGGTACGCAGTATTTT.

The chain uses TRBV6-2 or TRBV6-3 and TRBJ2-2, with 11 bases matching TRBD1. Germline V lookup: CDR1 MNHEY, CDR2 SVGEGT. The CDR3 covers 21 residues. The ends lost 2 bases at V and 6 bases at J; junction bases unmatched: 20. The CDR3 DNA sequence: TGTGCCAGCAGTTACCCCGGACAGGGGGCGCGGATAGAGTGGTCCTCCGGGGAGCTGTTTTTT. Translated: CASSYPGQGARIEWSSGELFF.

The V call is TRBV7-9, the J call TRBJ1-1, with unresolved D. Germline values: CDR1 SEHNR, CDR2 FQNEAQ (reference sequence). The CDR3 runs 13 residues. V gave up 0 bases and J gave up 0 bases, with 2 bases separating them. CDR3 DNA sequence: TGTGCCAGCAGCTTAGCTTTGAACACTGAAGCTTTCTTT. It yields the protein CASSLALNTEAFF.

The V and J genes are TRBV28 and TRBJ1-6, with a tentative D call TRBD1 (5 bases). The CDR3 is 16 residues long. Trimming shortened V by 3 bases and J by 6 bases, and 15 bases separated the two germline ends. Germline CDR1 is MDHEN and CDR2 is SYDVKM. The DNA for the CDR3 is TGTGCCAGCAGTTTTGGCAGGGAGGGGACTAATTCACCCCTCCACTTT. As protein: CASSFGREGTNSPLHF.

This clone was seen a handful of times. Here the CDR3 omits its conserved ending phenylalanine or tryptophan, so a read error is the likely source. Because the CDR3's place on the DNA is in doubt, the DNA is left out and the CDR3 is given as listed by TCRdb. CDR3 sequence reads: CASSLGGTALTL. The chain combines TRBV7-9 with TRBJ2-7; TRBD1, the table's D call, was not compared with the DNA. The CDR3 region is 12 residues in length, termini included. Germline V gene data show CDR1 as SEHNR and CDR2 as FQNEAQ (reference sequence).

As to this clone: Other DNA sequences in this specimen translate into the identical CDR3. The chain joins TRBV28 to TRBJ1-2; D is ambiguous. Trimming cost V 6 bases and J 8 bases, with 16 bases left between them. CDR3 length equals 13 residues. From germline, CDR1 is MDHEN and CDR2 SYDVKM. CDR3 bases: TGTGCCAGCAGCCCCCCGGGAACGAGAGGCTACACCTTC. Its translation is CASSPPGTRGYTF.

The chain is built from TRBV7-9 and TRBJ2-1; D unresolved. Trimming removed 3 bases at V and 7 bases at J, with 7 bases between. The CDR3 is 12 amino acids. Germline V gene data show CDR1 as SEHNR and CDR2 as FQNEAQ (reference sequence). The DNA for the CDR3 is TGTGCCAGCAGCTTTAACGTAAATGAGCAGTTCTTC. Translation gives CASSFNVNEQFF.

The chain carries TRBV5-4 and TRBJ2-3; D is undetermined. The germline V and J ends were trimmed by 2 bases and 6 bases, with 19 bases remaining between them. Germline V gives CDR1 SGHNT, CDR2 YYREEE (reference sequence). This CDR3 has 16 residues. The CDR3 loop reads CASSLFGASGWDTQYF. The DNA for the CDR3 is TGTGCCAGCAGCTTATTTGGCGCCTCAGGTTGGGATACGCAGTATTTT.

The chain is built from TRBV24-1 and TRBJ2-3; D gene ambiguous. The CDR3 extends over 13 amino acids. Looked up from germline, CDR1 is KGHDR and CDR2 is SFDVKD. Trimming shortened V by 3 bases and J by 1 base, and 4 bases separated the two germline ends. The CDR3 region is CATSDPGTDTQYF. The CDR3 bases are TGTGCCACCAGTGATCCAGGCACAGATACGCAGTATTTT.

This clone is a singleton in its sample. J is TRBJ1-3 and V is TRBV7-9, with D maybe TRBD1 (5 bases). Germline V gene sequence: CDR1 SEHNR, CDR2 FQNEAQ (reference sequence). Trimming took 5 bases from V and 1 from J, leaving 12 bases between them. CDR3 size: 15 residues. In DNA, the CDR3 is TGTGCCAGCAGCGATAAGGCAGGGTCTGGAAACACCATATATTTT. Translating it yields CASSDKAGSGNTIYF. The full variable domain, its missing parts supplied by reference TRBV7-9 and TRBJ1-3, is DTGVSQNPRHKITKRGQNVTFRCDPISEHNRLYWYRQTLGQGPEFLTYFQNEAQLEKSRLLSDRFSAERPKGSFSTLEIQRTEQGDSAMYLCASSDKAGSGNTIYFGEGSWLTVV.

The J gene is TRBJ1-1, the V gene TRBV7-3, with TRBD1 matching over 9 bases. Germline-derived CDR1 and CDR2 are SGHTA and FQGTGA. Losses at the gene ends were 5 bases for V and 1 base for J; bases not matched to a gene: 5. This CDR3 contains 15 residues. DNA for the CDR3: TGTGCCAGCAGCCCGACAGGGGGGAAGAACACTGAAGCTTTCTTT. Protein: CASSPTGGKNTEAFF.

The rearrangement links TRBV15 to TRBJ2-2, with 10 bases fitting TRBD1. Unmatched junction bases numbered 11, after V lost 4 bases and J lost 6 bases. The germline V gene encodes CDR1 LNHNV and CDR2 YYDKDF (reference sequence). The CDR3 length is 17 residues. For the CDR3, the DNA is TGTGCCACCAGCAAACCGGGACAGGGGCTTTCCCCCGGGGAGCTGTTTTTT. Translation gives CATSKPGQGLSPGELFF.

This clone showed up just once. The V call is TRBV3-1 (or the pseudogene TRBV3-2), the J call TRBJ2-1; 8 bases line up with TRBD2. Germline values: CDR1 LGHDT, CDR2 YNNKEL (reference sequence). The CDR3 has 17 amino acids. The ends lost 4 bases at V and 0 bases at J; junction bases unmatched: 8. This CDR3 is CASSRLAGLSSYNEQFF. The CDR3 DNA reads as TGTGCCAGCAGCCGGCTAGCGGGCCTAAGCTCCTACAATGAGCAGTTCTTC.

This clone turned up a few times. This chain links TRBV7-2 with TRBJ2-1, with D unclear. Between the trimmed V and J ends, which lost 5 bases and 4 bases, there was a span of 12 bases. This CDR3 contains 14 residues. In germline, CDR1 is SGHTA, CDR2 FQGNSA. CDR3 DNA: TGTGCCAGCAGCCAAAGGATGGGGTACAATGAGCAGTTCTTC. Translated, it gives CASSQRMGYNEQFF.

The chain couples TRBV5-6 to TRBJ1-3, with unresolved D. From germline, CDR1 is SGHDT and CDR2 YYEEEE. The CDR3 has 15 amino acids. V lost 4 bases and J 2 bases, leaving 13 bases between the germline ends. CDR3 sequence reads: CASSLKVAAGNTIYF. The DNA of the CDR3 is TGTGCCAGCAGCCTGAAAGTGGCAGCTGGAAACACCATATATTTT.

Only a few counts were recorded for this clone. V gene TRBV5-5 combines with J gene TRBJ1-1, with D perhaps TRBD1 (6 bases). The germline V and J ends were trimmed by 3 bases and 5 bases, with 14 bases remaining between them. The CDR3 totals 14 residues. In germline, CDR1 is SGHKS, CDR2 YYEKEE (reference sequence). The CDR3 DNA sequence: TGTGCCAGCAGCTCGGGTTGGGGGCTTACTGAAGCTTTCTTT. Translated, it gives CASSSGWGLTEAFF.

V is TRBV27 and J is TRBJ1-2; D gene uncertain. The V gene's germline CDR1 is MNHEY and CDR2 SMNVEV (reference sequence). The CDR3 has 13 residues. The V end lost 5 bases, the J end lost 2 bases, and 9 bases lay between the germline ends. The CDR3 DNA is TGTGCCAGCAGTCGGGTGGGGAACTATGGCTACACCTTC. Residues: CASSRVGNYGYTF.

CDR3 in DNA: TGTGCCAGCGGGAGTACTAATGAAAAACTGTTTTTT. Translating gives CASGSTNEKLFF. The gene calls are TRBV28 and TRBJ1-4; D not resolved. Germline assignment: CDR1 MDHEN and CDR2 SYDVKM. The CDR3 length is 12 residues. Between the trimmed V and J ends, which lost 8 bases and 2 bases, there was a span of 6 bases.